This TCR beta chain was obtained from a study of regulatory T cells in long-lasting Graves disease. Investigators prepared the TCR beta libraries by applying iRepertoire HTBI primers and Arm-PCR of CDR3 regions. Via MiXCR, TCRdb re-called the multiplex PCR reads, giving one row per CDR3 protein. In the table there are 450,000 to 600,000 distinct CDR3 sequences, about a sixth of which are singletons. Ten or more counts support this clonotype. As for time point: newly diagnosed GD, antithyroid drugs for less than 3 months. Making the TCR library involved RNA that had been extracted from PBMCs. Per American Thyroid Association guidelines, Graves' disease was diagnosed. Trimming cost V 2 bases and J 6 bases, with 10 bases left between them. Germline V gives CDR1 MNHEY, CDR2 SVGEGT. The length of the CDR3 is 13 residues. These same records also appear under a second study, on T cells in Graves' hyperthyroidism and ophthalmopathy.

This rearrangement joins TRBV6-2 or TRBV6-3 to TRBJ1-2; no firm D call. The source was peripheral blood mononuclear cells (PBMCs), collected at new diagnosis, from a patient treated with antithyroid drugs. The origin of this receptor is a man aged 35 to 55 with Graves disease. The CDR3 protein is CASSYGELDGYTF. CDR3 in DNA: TGTGCCAGCAGTTACGGGGAACTTGATGGCTACACCTTC.